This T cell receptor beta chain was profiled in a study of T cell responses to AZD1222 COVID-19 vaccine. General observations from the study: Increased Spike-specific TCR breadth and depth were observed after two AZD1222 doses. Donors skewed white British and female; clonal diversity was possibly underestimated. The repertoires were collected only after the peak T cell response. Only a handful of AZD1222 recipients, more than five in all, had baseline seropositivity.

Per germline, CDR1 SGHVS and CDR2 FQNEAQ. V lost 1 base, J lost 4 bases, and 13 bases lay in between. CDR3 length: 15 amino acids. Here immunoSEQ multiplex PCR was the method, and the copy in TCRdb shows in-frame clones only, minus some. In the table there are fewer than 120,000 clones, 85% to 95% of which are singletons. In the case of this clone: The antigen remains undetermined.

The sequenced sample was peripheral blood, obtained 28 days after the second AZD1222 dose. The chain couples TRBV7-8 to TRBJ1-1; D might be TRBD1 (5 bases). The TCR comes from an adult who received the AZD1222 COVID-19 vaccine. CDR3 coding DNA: TGTGCCAGCAGCTTAGTTCTTGGGGGAAGCACTGAAGCTTTCTTT. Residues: CASSLVLGGSTEAFF.